Listed below are T cell receptor beta chains from one sample, sequenced in a study of blood T cell repertoires in COVID-19. The assay was immunoSEQ multiplex PCR, and TCRdb's table has in-frame clones only and misses some. The table includes some 130,000 clones, about 88% detected once. Source material: peripheral blood. The receptors originated from a man aged 60-69 years with COVID-19, enrolled during active disease. Both conserved end residues are part of each CDR3. A D gene is named only where the DNA matches it firmly. The size of a clone is reported for some rows only, either as once, few or many, or as a class for expanded clones.

>TRBV29-1|.|.|TRBJ1-2
TGCAGCGTCGGCGCCGGGACTACTAACTATGGCTACACCTTC
CSVGAGTTNYGYTF
>TRBV19|.|TRBD2|TRBJ2-1
TGTGCCAGTACAGGGACTAGCGGGAATTTAGGGCCGCGCTACAATGAGCAGTTCTTC
CASTGTSGNLGPRYNEQFF
>TRBV6-5|.|.|TRBJ1-2
TGTGCCAGCGGGGGACTCAGCCATGGCTACACCTTC
CASGGLSHGYTF
>TRBV4-2|.|TRBD1|TRBJ2-2
TGTGCCAGCAGCCTCGGACAGGGGTTTAACACCGGGGAGCTGTTTTTT
CASSLGQGFNTGELFF
>TRBV11-2|.|TRBD1|TRBJ1-6
TGTGCCAGCAGCTCCGGGACAGTTAATTCACCCCTCCACTTT
CASSSGTVNSPLHF
>TRBV30|.|.|TRBJ2-3
TGTGCCTGGAACCCTTGGGGCAACACAGATACGCAGTATTTT
CAWNPWGNTDTQYF
>TRBV10-3|once|TRBD2|TRBJ2-3
TGTGCCATCAGTTTAACACTAGCGGGGGTCACAGATACGCAGTATTTT
CAISLTLAGVTDTQYF
>TRBV12-5|.|TRBD2|TRBJ2-1
TGTGCTAGCCTTCCTAGCGGGAGGGCCGCCTACAATGAGCAGTTCTTC
CASLPSGRAAYNEQFF
>TRBV19|.|TRBD2|TRBJ2-3
TGTGCCAGTAGTACCCCCGGGGGGGGCAACACAGATACGCAGTATTTT
CASSTPGGGNTDTQYF
>TRBV10-3|.|TRBD1|TRBJ1-4
TGTGCCATCAGTCAGCAACAGGGGGGCGAAAAACTGTTTTTT
CAISQQQGGEKLFF
>TRBV6-1|.|TRBD1|TRBJ1-2
TGTGCCAGCAGTGAATACGACAGGGTCTATGGCTACACCTTC
CASSEYDRVYGYTF
>TRBV19|.|.|TRBJ1-1
TGTGCCAGTAGGCCGTTCCCCCTGAGGACTGAAGCTTTCTTT
CASRPFPLRTEAFF
>TRBV28|.|.|TRBJ1-1
TGTGCCAGCAGTTTATGGGCAGGCATCCGAAACACTGAAGCTTTCTTT
CASSLWAGIRNTEAFF
>TRBV28|.|TRBD1|TRBJ2-7
TGTGCCAGCAGTTTAGGGACAGGAAAATACGAGCAGTACTTC
CASSLGTGKYEQYF
>TRBV2|.|.|TRBJ1-5
TGTGCCAGCAGTCCCAGGGGCACCAATCAGCCCCAGCATTTT
CASSPRGTNQPQHF
>TRBV9|.|.|TRBJ2-7
TGTGCCAGCAGCGTAGGGGCAGACTCCTACGAGCAGTACTTC
CASSVGADSYEQYF
>TRBV4-1|.|.|TRBJ1-6
TGCGCCAGCAGCTTAAATGGGAGATTCAATTCACCCCTCCACTTT
CASSLNGRFNSPLHF
>TRBV30|.|.|TRBJ1-1
TGTGCCTGGATTCTTCGGGGGAGGGGTGACCACACTGAAGCTTTCTTT
CAWILRGRGDHTEAFF
>TRBV11-3|.|.|TRBJ1-4
TGTGCCAGCAGCTTATACGGGGGAAATGAAAAACTGTTTTTT
CASSLYGGNEKLFF
>TRBV7-9|.|.|TRBJ2-7
TGTGCCAGCAGCTTAGGAAGGGGTAGCTACGAGCAGTACTTC
CASSLGRGSYEQYF
>TRBV6-4|.|.|TRBJ1-1
TGTGCCAGCAGGGAGGGGCCCGACACTGAAGCTTTCTTT
CASREGPDTEAFF
>TRBV23-1|.|.|TRBJ2-4
TGCGCCAGCAGTCAATCGTCACAGGGAGCCAAAAACATTCAGTACTTC
CASSQSSQGAKNIQYF
>TRBV10-1|.|.|TRBJ2-2
TGCGCCAGCAGTTCACAGGGTGGCGGGGAGCTGTTTTTT
CASSSQGGGELFF
>TRBV6-6|.|TRBD1|TRBJ1-6
TGTGCCAGCAGTAAAACCGGGACAGGGGGTCTTCTTCACTTT
CASSKTGTGGLLHF
>TRBV28|.|.|TRBJ1-6
TGTGCCAGCAGTTCCCCTGGCGGGCTAAATTCACCCCTCCACTTT
CASSSPGGLNSPLHF
>TRBV3-1/TRBV3-2|.|.|TRBJ1-6
TGTGCCAGCAGCCAAGATCTCCCCAGGAATTCACCCCTCCACTTT
CASSQDLPRNSPLHF
>TRBV2|.|.|TRBJ1-1
TGTGCCAGCAGAGAATACAAGAACACTGAAGCTTTCTTT
CASREYKNTEAFF
>TRBV7-9|.|.|TRBJ2-1
TGTGCCAGCAGCTTAGGGATTGAGGGGGGGCGAAATGAGCAGTTCTTC
CASSLGIEGGRNEQFF
>TRBV30|.|.|TRBJ1-4
TGTGCCTGGAGTGATCAGGGAGGGGAAAAACTGTTTTTT
CAWSDQGGEKLFF
>TRBV7-9|.|TRBD2|TRBJ2-1
TGTGCCAGCAGCTTAGTCGGACTAGCGGGGAATGGGGACAATGAGCAGTTCTTC
CASSLVGLAGNGDNEQFF
>TRBV7-3|.|.|TRBJ1-6
TGTGCCAGCAGCTTGGGACTGATTAATTCACCCCTCCACTTT
CASSLGLINSPLHF
>TRBV29-1|.|.|TRBJ2-1
TGCAGCGTCGGCCCTCCGGGACACCCGTACAATGAGCAGTTCTTC
CSVGPPGHPYNEQFF
>TRBV27|.|.|TRBJ2-7
TGTGCCAGCAGATTTCTCTACGAGCAGTACTTC
CASRFLYEQYF
>TRBV24-1|.|TRBD1|TRBJ2-7
TGTGCCACCAGTGAGACAGGGGACCCAAACGAGCAGTACTTC
CATSETGDPNEQYF
>TRBV29-1|.|.|TRBJ1-2
TGCAGCGCTGGCGGCACAGGTGATTATGGCTACACCTTC
CSAGGTGDYGYTF
>TRBV10-3|.|.|TRBJ1-2
TGTGCCATCAGTGAGTCTGGGCGGGAAGGCTACACCTTC
CAISESGREGYTF
>TRBV2|once|.|TRBJ2-1
TGTGCCAGCAGTCGGTCGGCGGGGTCCTACAATGAGCAGTTCTTC
CASSRSAGSYNEQFF
>TRBV5-1|.|.|TRBJ2-7
TGCGCCAGCAGCTTGGACTGGTCCTACGAGCAGTACTTC
CASSLDWSYEQYF
>TRBV29-1|.|.|TRBJ1-3
TGCAGCGGAGGAGACTCTGGAAACACCATATATTTT
CSGGDSGNTIYF
>TRBV29-1|few|TRBD2|TRBJ2-7
TGCAGCGCTAAGACTAGCGGGTCCTACGAGCAGTACTTC
CSAKTSGSYEQYF
>TRBV5-4|.|.|TRBJ2-1
TGTGCCAGCAGCCCCCGGGGACTAATAGGGGGCAATGAGCAGTTCTTC
CASSPRGLIGGNEQFF
>TRBV11-2|.|.|TRBJ1-4
TGTGCCAGCAGCCTCAGGAATAACGAAAAACTGTTTTTT
CASSLRNNEKLFF
>TRBV18|.|.|TRBJ2-5
TGTGCCAGCTCGATAGCGCGTCGAGAGACCCAGTACTTC
CASSIARRETQYF
>TRBV12-3/TRBV12-4|.|TRBD1|TRBJ1-2
TGTGCCAGCAGTGGAGCAGGGGGAGACGGCTACACCTTC
CASSGAGGDGYTF
>TRBV12-1|.|.|TRBJ1-2
TGTGCCAGCAGCCCGCAGGGGAGGGTTGGCTACACCTTC
CASSPQGRVGYTF
>TRBV4-1|once|.|TRBJ1-2
TGCGCCAGCAGCCTCTTGGGGCAGGGAGGCGTAGGCTACACCTTC
CASSLLGQGGVGYTF
>TRBV7-2|.|.|TRBJ1-1
TGTGCCAGCAGCTACTCCGGGACAAGATACACTGAAGCTTTCTTT
CASSYSGTRYTEAFF
>TRBV5-3|.|.|TRBJ1-5
TGTGCCAGAAGCGGGGGCCTATCATATATAAGCAATCAGCCCCAGCATTTT
CARSGGLSYISNQPQHF
>TRBV12-3/TRBV12-4|.|.|TRBJ1-3
TGTGCCAGCAGTTTAGGGCTTGGAAACACCATATATTTT
CASSLGLGNTIYF
>TRBV5-4|once|.|TRBJ2-5
TGTGCCAGCAGCCTGGGGAGGGGAGGCTCAGGGGGAGAGACCCAGTACTTC
CASSLGRGGSGGETQYF
>TRBV18|.|.|TRBJ1-6
TGTGCCAGCTCACCAAATGGAGGGTCTAATAATTCACCCCTCCACTTT
CASSPNGGSNNSPLHF
>TRBV19|.|.|TRBJ2-7
TGTGCCAGTAGTATAGATCCCACTCCATATGGCGAGCAGTACTTC
CASSIDPTPYGEQYF
>TRBV28|.|TRBD1|TRBJ1-2
TGTGCCAGCAGTTTAGGCGGACAGGAAAACTATGGCTACACCTTC
CASSLGGQENYGYTF